This passage covers 22 T cell receptor beta chains from one sample sequenced in a study of cytomegalovirus exposure and HLA in healthy donors (dated by TCRdb to about 2017). Library prep was done by the immunoSEQ multiplex PCR assay. The multiplex PCR relied on a mix of 60 forward primers for TCR Vbeta segments and 13 reverse primers for TCR Jbeta segments. TCRdb carries this immuneACCESS record with in-frame sequences only. Its versions omit some clonotypes, under half of them owing to an unresolved V gene in the studies checked, with the rest unexplained. This sample has 95,000 to 120,000 clones in its table, and around 77% of those were observed once. Of the sample, less than 5.5% is held by the ten largest clones. Material for sequencing was PBMCs. All receptors derive from a woman aged 25-40 years in good health and CMV-seropositive.

V usage is TRBV14 and J usage is TRBJ2-7; D is ambiguous. Germline-derived CDR1 and CDR2 are SGHDN and FVKESK. V was cut by 1 base and J by 1 base, with 2 bases left in between. The CDR3 contains 12 residues. The CDR3 loop is CASSQVSYEQYF. The CDR3 nucleotides are TGTGCCAGCAGCCAAGTATCCTACGAGCAGTACTTC. The full variable domain, its missing parts supplied by reference TRBV14 and TRBJ2-7, is EAGVTQFPSHSVIEKGQTVTLRCDPISGHDNLYWYRRVMGKEIKFLLHFVKESKQDESGMPNNRFLAERTGGTYSTLKVQPAELEDSGVYFCASSQVSYEQYFGPGTRLTVT.

The chain links TRBV15 to TRBJ2-7; the match to TRBD2 covers 7 bases. Germline V gene sequence: CDR1 LNHNV, CDR2 YYDKDF (reference sequence). The CDR3 sequence is 17 residues long. J lost 3 bases, V lost 1 base, and 12 bases had no gene match. CDR3 nucleotide sequence: TGTGCCACCAGCAGAGGAAGGCTGCTAGCGGACTACTACGAGCAGTACTTC. Protein sequence: CATSRGRLLADYYEQYF. Together with reference TRBV15 and TRBJ2-7, the CDR3 gives the full variable domain: DAMVIQNPRYQVTQFGKPVTLSCSQTLNHNVMYWYQQKSSQAPKLLFHYYDKDFNNEADTPDNFQSRRPNTSFCFLDIRSPGLGDTAMYLCATSRGRLLADYYEQYFGPGTRLTVT.

This clone was picked up a small number of times. The chain combines TRBV27 with TRBJ2-5, with D perhaps matching TRBD1 (6 bases). Trimming stripped 5 bases from V and 4 bases from J, with 17 bases between. Germline lookup yields CDR1 MNHEY and CDR2 SMNVEV (reference sequence). CDR3 size: 15 residues. The CDR3 is CASSQGITGTETQYF. The CDR3 bases are TGTGCCAGCAGTCAAGGGATAACAGGGACAGAGACCCAGTACTTC.

This clone has a single count. The chain is built from TRBV30 and TRBJ2-5; TRBD2 matches at 14 bases. The CDR3 is 15 residues long. Germline CDR1 is GTSNPN and CDR2 is SVGIG (reference sequence). Germline trimming cut 4 bases from V and 7 bases from J; bases unmatched to any gene: 8. The CDR3 DNA sequence: TGTGCCTGGATCCCGGGACTAGCGGGAGTCGGGACCCAGTACTTC. This gives the protein CAWIPGLAGVGTQYF.

The rearrangement uses TRBV5-1 and TRBJ2-1; 8 bases are a match to TRBD2. With 4 bases clipped from V and 3 bases from J, the junction kept 9 bases outside the gene matches. Per the germline V gene, CDR1 is SGHRS and CDR2 is YFSETQ. This CDR3 spans 16 amino acids. The CDR3 nucleotides are TGCGCCAGCAGCCCCTATGGTAGCGGGATCTACAATGAGCAGTTCTTC. Residues: CASSPYGSGIYNEQFF. The variable domain in full, completed from reference TRBV5-1 and TRBJ2-1, reads KAGVTQTPRYLIKTRGQQVTLSCSPISGHRSVSWYQQTPGQGLQFLFEYFSETQRNKGNFPGRFSGRQFSNSRSEMNVSTLELGDSALYLCASSPYGSGIYNEQFFGPGTRLTVL.

The CDR3 sequence: CASSFDVAGGREQYF. In DNA, the CDR3 is TGTGCCAGCAGCTTCGACGTAGCGGGAGGAAGGGAGCAGTACTTC. The genes are TRBV11-2 and TRBJ2-5; 10 bases fit TRBD2. The CDR3 covers 15 residues. The ends lost 3 bases at V and 11 bases at J; junction bases unmatched: 12. CDR1 and CDR2 from the germline V gene are SGHAT and FQNNGV. The variable domain in full, completed from reference TRBV11-2 and TRBJ2-5, reads EAGVAQSPRYKIIEKRQSVAFWCNPISGHATLYWYQQILGQGPKLLIQFQNNGVVDDSQLPKDRFSAERLKGVDSTLKIQPAKLEDSAVYLCASSFDVAGGREQYFGPGTRLLVL.

This clone came up a few times. The chain employs TRBV5-4 and TRBJ2-3; tentatively, D is TRBD2 (5 bases). V was cut by 1 base and J by 8 bases, with 17 bases left in between. The CDR3 has 15 residues. The germline V gene has CDR1 SGHNT and CDR2 YYREEE (reference sequence). The CDR3 region is CASSLSERSGGTQYF. DNA of the CDR3: TGTGCCAGCAGCTTGTCGGAACGGAGCGGAGGTACGCAGTATTTT.

This clone was recorded only once. This chain links TRBV28 with TRBJ2-7; TRBD2 matches 12 bases. V was clipped by 7 bases and J by 2 bases; unmatched bases: 3. This CDR3 contains 14 residues. CDR1 and CDR2 from the germline V gene are MDHEN and SYDVKM. CDR3 nucleotide sequence: TGTGCCAGCACCGCTAGCGGGAGGGCCTACGAGCAGTACTTC. It translates to CASTASGRAYEQYF.

This clone was found once. The V call is TRBV27, the J call TRBJ2-1, with 9 nucleotides matching TRBD2. This CDR3 has 14 amino acids. The V and J ends lost 2 bases and 9 bases, in that order; junction bases with no gene match: 5. Germline CDR1 is MNHEY and CDR2 is SMNVEV (reference sequence). The CDR3 reads CASSLGGGAGEQFF. The CDR3 coding sequence is TGTGCCAGCAGTTTAGGCGGGGGGGCAGGTGAGCAGTTCTTC.

V usage is TRBV27 and J usage is TRBJ2-2; TRBD1 is a possible D gene (6 bases). This CDR3 contains 17 residues. V lost 6 bases and J 5 bases, leaving 22 bases between the germline ends. CDR1 is MNHEY and CDR2 is SMNVEV in the germline V gene (reference sequence). CDR3 protein: CASSRSVPAGVTGELFF. CDR3 bases: TGTGCCAGCAGCCGAAGCGTCCCGGCAGGGGTTACCGGGGAGCTGTTTTTT.

The rearrangement joins TRBV6-5 to TRBJ1-2, with 7 bases fitting TRBD1. CDR3 length equals 14 residues. Trimming at V came to 5 bases and at J to 6 bases, leaving 9 bases not matched to a gene. Per the germline V gene, CDR1 is MNHEY and CDR2 is SVGAGI. The CDR3 loop is CASSRGQRGHGYTF. CDR3 bases: TGTGCCAGCAGTAGGGGACAGCGGGGGCATGGCTACACCTTC.

This clone has more than one count but fewer than ten. The chain combines TRBV2 with TRBJ2-7, with a tentative D call TRBD2 (6 bases). From germline, CDR1 is SNHLY and CDR2 FYNNEI. CDR3 length equals 13 residues. The CDR3 sequence is CSIREDAAYEQYF. CDR3 sequence (DNA): TGTTCCATCAGGGAGGACGCGGCCTACGAGCAGTACTTC.

The V and J genes are TRBV2 and TRBJ2-1, with 7 bases lining up with TRBD2. The junction had 7 bases not matched to a gene; V was cut back by 7 bases and J by 7 bases. The length of the CDR3 is 13 residues. CDR1 is SNHLY, CDR2 FYNNEI, per germline. This CDR3 reads CASTEGGRNEQFF. The CDR3 region has the DNA TGTGCCAGCACCGAAGGCGGGAGAAATGAGCAGTTCTTC.

This rearrangement joins TRBV20-1 to TRBJ2-7; tentative D call: TRBD1 (6 bases). CDR1 and CDR2 from the germline V gene are DFQATT and SNEGSKA (reference sequence). The germline V and J ends were trimmed by 5 bases and 6 bases, with 11 bases remaining between them. The CDR3 runs 11 residues. Here the CDR3 reads CSAAQGIEQYF. In DNA, the CDR3 is TGCAGTGCTGCACAGGGAATCGAGCAGTACTTC.

This CDR3 reads CSPSSEKLFF. The CDR3 DNA is TGCAGCCCGTCCAGTGAAAAACTGTTTTTT. The V gene is TRBV29-1, the J gene TRBJ1-4; D unresolved. CDR3 length: 10 amino acids. The germline CDR1 and CDR2 sequences are SQVTM and ANQGSEA. With 8 bases removed from V and 7 bases from J, the gap between germline ends came to 8 bases.

In this sample, this clone turned up once. The rearrangement joins TRBV2 to TRBJ2-2; D unclear. The CDR3 runs to 13 residues. The germline V gene encodes CDR1 SNHLY and CDR2 FYNNEI. V lost 10 bases and J 1 base, leaving 10 bases between the germline ends. The CDR3 reads CATGEQNTGELFF. Here the CDR3 DNA reads TGTGCCACCGGAGAGCAGAACACCGGGGAGCTGTTTTTT.

This rearrangement joins TRBV5-4 to TRBJ1-2, with TRBD1 as a possible D gene (6 bases). The germline gives CDR1 SGHNT, CDR2 YYREEE (reference sequence). The CDR3 is 16 residues long. With 3 bases removed from V and 0 bases from J, the gap between germline ends came to 15 bases. In DNA, the CDR3 is TGTGCCAGCAGCTGGGGTCAGGGGACGTCTAACTATGGCTACACCTTC. Translation gives CASSWGQGTSNYGYTF.

J is TRBJ2-2 and V is TRBV19, with D maybe TRBD1 (6 bases). This CDR3 is built from 15 residues. CDR1 is LNHDA and CDR2 is SQIVND in the germline V gene (reference sequence). The ends were cut back, 10 bases at V and 2 bases at J, with 17 bases in the middle. CDR3 amino acids: CATRGQIGNTGELFF. The CDR3 region has the DNA TGTGCCACCAGAGGACAGATCGGTAACACCGGGGAGCTGTTTTTT.

CDR3 loop: CASSDSSLGQTNEKLFF. CDR3 coding DNA: TGTGCCAGCAGTGATAGTTCATTGGGACAGACTAATGAAAAACTGTTTTTT. This rearrangement joins TRBV25-1 to TRBJ1-4; 7 bases are a match to TRBD1. The CDR3 has 17 residues. Trimming at V came to 3 bases and at J to 2 bases, leaving 9 bases not matched to a gene. Germline CDR1 and CDR2: MGHDK and SYGVNS.

The chain is built from TRBV5-1 and TRBJ1-1; possible D gene TRBD1, 5 bases. Germline CDR1 is SGHRS and CDR2 is YFSETQ. The CDR3 is made up of 18 amino acids. V was cut by 0 bases and J by 1 base, with 19 bases left in between. The CDR3 is CASSLEVLSRAENTEAFF. The CDR3 nucleotides read TGCGCCAGCAGCTTGGAGGTTCTCTCCAGGGCTGAGAACACTGAAGCTTTCTTT. The complete variable domain, with remaining parts taken from reference TRBV5-1 and TRBJ1-1, reads KAGVTQTPRYLIKTRGQQVTLSCSPISGHRSVSWYQQTPGQGLQFLFEYFSETQRNKGNFPGRFSGRQFSNSRSEMNVSTLELGDSALYLCASSLEVLSRAENTEAFFGQGTRLTVV.

This sequence joins TRBV4-1 and TRBJ1-1; 9 bases match TRBD1. CDR3 length equals 16 residues. The trim removed 4 bases at V and 3 bases at J, leaving 9 bases unmatched. In germline, CDR1 is MGHRA, CDR2 YSYEKL. The CDR3 nucleotides read TGCGCCAGCAGCCTGGGACAGGGCGGCATGGACACTGAAGCTTTCTTT. It translates to CASSLGQGGMDTEAFF.

This clone has a single count. J is TRBJ2-5 and V is TRBV19; maybe TRBD1 (6 bases). CDR1 and CDR2 (germline): LNHDA, SQIVND (reference sequence). V gave up 9 bases and J gave up 7 bases, with 24 bases separating them. The CDR3 totals 15 residues. The CDR3 spells CASTPGQGFFGTQYF. The CDR3 DNA sequence: TGTGCCAGCACTCCGGGACAAGGGTTCTTTGGGACCCAGTACTTC.